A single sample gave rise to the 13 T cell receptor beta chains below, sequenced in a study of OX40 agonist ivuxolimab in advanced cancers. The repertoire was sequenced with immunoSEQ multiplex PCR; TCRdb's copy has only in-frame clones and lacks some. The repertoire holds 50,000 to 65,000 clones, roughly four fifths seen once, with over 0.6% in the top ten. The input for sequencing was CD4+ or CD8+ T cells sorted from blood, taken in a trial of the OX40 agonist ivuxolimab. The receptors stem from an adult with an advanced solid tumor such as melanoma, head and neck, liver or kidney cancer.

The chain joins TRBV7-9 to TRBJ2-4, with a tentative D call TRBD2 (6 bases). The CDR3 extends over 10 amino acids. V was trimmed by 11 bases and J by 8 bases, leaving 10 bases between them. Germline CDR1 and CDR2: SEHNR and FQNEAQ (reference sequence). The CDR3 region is CAAGGDIQYF. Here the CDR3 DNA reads TGTGCCGCCGGAGGGGACATTCAGTACTTC.

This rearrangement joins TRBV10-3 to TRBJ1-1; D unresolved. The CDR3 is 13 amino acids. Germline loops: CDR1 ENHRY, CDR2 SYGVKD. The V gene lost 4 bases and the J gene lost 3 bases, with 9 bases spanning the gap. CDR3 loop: CAISVRGDTEAFF. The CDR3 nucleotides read TGTGCCATCAGTGTTCGTGGTGACACTGAAGCTTTCTTT.

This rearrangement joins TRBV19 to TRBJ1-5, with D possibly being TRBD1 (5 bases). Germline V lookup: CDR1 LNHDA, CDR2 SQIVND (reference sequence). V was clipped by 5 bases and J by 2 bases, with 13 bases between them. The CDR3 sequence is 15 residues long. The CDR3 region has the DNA TGTGCCAGTAGTGACCGCGACAGACGCAATCAGCCCCAGCATTTT. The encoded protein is CASSDRDRRNQPQHF.

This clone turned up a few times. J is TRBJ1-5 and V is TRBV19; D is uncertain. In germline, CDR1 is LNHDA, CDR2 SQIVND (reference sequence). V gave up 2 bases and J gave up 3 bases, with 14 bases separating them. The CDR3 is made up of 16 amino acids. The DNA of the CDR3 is TGTGCCAGTAGTATATTCCTCGAGATATTCAATCAGCCCCAGCATTTT. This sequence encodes CASSIFLEIFNQPQHF.

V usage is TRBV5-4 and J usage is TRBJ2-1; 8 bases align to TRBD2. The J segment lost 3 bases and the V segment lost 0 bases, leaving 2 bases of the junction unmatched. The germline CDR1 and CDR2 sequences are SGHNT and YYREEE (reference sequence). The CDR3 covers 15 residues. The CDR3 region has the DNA TGTGCCAGCAGCTTGGTTGCGGGGGGCTACAATGAGCAGTTCTTC. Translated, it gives CASSLVAGGYNEQFF. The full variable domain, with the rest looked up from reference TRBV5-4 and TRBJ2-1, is ETGVTQSPTHLIKTRGQQVTLRCSSQSGHNTVSWYQQALGQGPQFIFQYYREEENGRGNFPPRFSGLQFPNYSSELNVNALELDDSALYLCASSLVAGGYNEQFFGPGTRLTVL.

This CDR3 is CASSQAGLGEKLFF. The CDR3 DNA reads TGCGCCAGCAGCCAAGCGGGGTTGGGGGAAAAACTGTTTTTT. The chain links TRBV4-1 to TRBJ1-4; D is unresolved. This CDR3 region has 14 residues. V was pared by 1 base and J by 8 bases, with 11 bases between. From germline, CDR1 is MGHRA and CDR2 YSYEKL.

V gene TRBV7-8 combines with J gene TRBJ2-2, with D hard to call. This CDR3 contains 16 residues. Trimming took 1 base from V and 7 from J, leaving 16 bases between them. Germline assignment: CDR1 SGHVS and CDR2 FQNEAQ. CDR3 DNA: TGTGCCAGCAGCTTAGGGGGTCGGAATACGGGCGGGGAGCTGTTTTTT. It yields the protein CASSLGGRNTGGELFF.

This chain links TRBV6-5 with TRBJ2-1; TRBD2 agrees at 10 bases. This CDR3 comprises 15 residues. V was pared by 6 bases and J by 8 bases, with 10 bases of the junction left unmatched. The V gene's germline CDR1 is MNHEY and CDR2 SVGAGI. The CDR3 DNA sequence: TGTGCCAGCAGGACCTCCGGGACTAGCGTTTATGAGCAGTTCTTC. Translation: CASRTSGTSVYEQFF.

Here the CDR3 reads CATSLQGANQPQHF. The CDR3 nucleotides are TGTGCCACCAGTTTGCAGGGGGCGAATCAGCCCCAGCATTTT. The chain recombines TRBV15 with TRBJ1-5; 8 nucleotides line up with TRBD1. The ends lost 6 bases at V and 4 bases at J; junction bases unmatched: 5. CDR1 LNHNV and CDR2 YYDKDF come from the germline V gene (reference sequence). This CDR3 spans 14 amino acids.

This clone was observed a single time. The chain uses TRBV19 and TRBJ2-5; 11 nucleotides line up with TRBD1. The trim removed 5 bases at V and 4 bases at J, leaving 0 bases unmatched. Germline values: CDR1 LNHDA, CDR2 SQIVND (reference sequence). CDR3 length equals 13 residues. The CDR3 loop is CASSGTGGETQYF. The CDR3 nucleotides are TGTGCCAGTAGTGGGACAGGGGGAGAGACCCAGTACTTC.

CDR3 DNA sequence: TGTGCCAGTAGTGCGCGGACAGGGGGTACCGGGGAGCTGTTTTTT. Its protein is CASSARTGGTGELFF. The chain uses TRBV19 and TRBJ2-2, with TRBD1 matching over 10 bases. In germline, CDR1 is LNHDA, CDR2 SQIVND (reference sequence). The CDR3 contains 15 residues. V dropped 5 bases and J dropped 5; count of bases not matched to a gene: 5.

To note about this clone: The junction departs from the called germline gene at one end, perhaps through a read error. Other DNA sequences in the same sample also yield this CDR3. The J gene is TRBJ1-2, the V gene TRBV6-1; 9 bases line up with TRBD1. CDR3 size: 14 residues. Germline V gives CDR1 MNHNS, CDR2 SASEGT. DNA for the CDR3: TGCGCCAGCAGTGAGGGGGACAGGGTACGGGGCTACACCTTC. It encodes CASSEGDRVRGYTF.

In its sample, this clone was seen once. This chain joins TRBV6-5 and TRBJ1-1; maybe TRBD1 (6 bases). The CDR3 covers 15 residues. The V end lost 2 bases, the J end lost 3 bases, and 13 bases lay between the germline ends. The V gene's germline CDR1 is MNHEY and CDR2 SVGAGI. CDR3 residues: CASSYTGARDTEAFF. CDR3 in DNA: TGTGCCAGCAGTTACACGGGGGCGCGGGACACTGAAGCTTTCTTT.